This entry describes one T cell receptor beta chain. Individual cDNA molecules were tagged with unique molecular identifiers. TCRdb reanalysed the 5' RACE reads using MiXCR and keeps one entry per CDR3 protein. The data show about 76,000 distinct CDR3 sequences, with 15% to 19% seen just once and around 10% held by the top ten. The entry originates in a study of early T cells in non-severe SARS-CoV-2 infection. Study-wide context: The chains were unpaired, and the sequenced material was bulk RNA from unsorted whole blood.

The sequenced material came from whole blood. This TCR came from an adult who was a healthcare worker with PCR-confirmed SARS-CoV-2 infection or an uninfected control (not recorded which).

The CDR3 bases are TGTGCCAGCAGCTCCAGTGGTACAACAGGGGGCACTGAAGCTTTCTTT. Translation gives CASSSSGTTGGTEAFF. The V call is TRBV7-2, the J call TRBJ1-1; 8 bases are a match to TRBD1. CDR1 SGHTA and CDR2 FQGNSA come from the germline V gene. V lost 4 bases and J lost 4; bases outside the gene matches: 11. CDR3 length: 16 amino acids.